The rows below give T cell receptor beta chains drawn from one sample of a study of blood T cell repertoires in COVID-19. Only in-frame clones appear in the TCRdb table, and some are missing; sequencing was by immunoSEQ multiplex PCR. The sample lists about 210,000 clones; 81% were seen once. What was sequenced was PBMCs or T cells enriched from blood (not recorded which). These TCRs come from a woman in her 50s with acute COVID-19. Both conserved end residues are part of each CDR3. Fields, in order: clone size, D gene, J gene, V gene, CDR3 protein, CDR3 DNA. A D gene is named only where the DNA matches it firmly. The size field is filled for only some rows; it gives once, few, many or a size class.

clone size: once
D gene: TRBD2
J gene: TRBJ2-1
V gene: TRBV6-5
CDR3 protein: CAAGTSAYNEQFF
CDR3 DNA: TGTGCAGCAGGGACTAGCGCTTACAATGAGCAGTTCTTC

clone size: NA
D gene: TRBD1
J gene: TRBJ2-7
V gene: TRBV5-5
CDR3 protein: CASSFLTGTGGYEQYF
CDR3 DNA: TGTGCCAGCAGCTTCCTTACCGGGACAGGGGGCTACGAGCAGTACTTC

clone size: once
D gene: NA
J gene: TRBJ2-3
V gene: TRBV19
CDR3 protein: CASSIQTPPRSTDTQYF
CDR3 DNA: TGTGCCAGTAGTATCCAGACACCTCCACGATCCACAGATACGCAGTATTTT

clone size: NA
D gene: NA
J gene: TRBJ1-2
V gene: TRBV28
CDR3 protein: CATYSGAVGGYTF
CDR3 DNA: TGTGCCACCTATTCCGGAGCAGTAGGTGGCTACACCTTC

clone size: NA
D gene: NA
J gene: TRBJ2-5
V gene: TRBV11-3
CDR3 protein: CASSPPTGQETQYF
CDR3 DNA: TGTGCCAGCAGCCCTCCGACGGGGCAAGAGACCCAGTACTTC

clone size: NA
D gene: TRBD1
J gene: TRBJ1-6
V gene: TRBV18
CDR3 protein: CASSPRQGYSPLHF
CDR3 DNA: TGTGCCAGCTCACCAAGACAGGGTTATTCACCCCTCCACTTT

clone size: NA
D gene: NA
J gene: TRBJ1-2
V gene: TRBV19
CDR3 protein: CASSLSSVGYGYTF
CDR3 DNA: TGTGCCAGTAGTTTGTCCTCCGTCGGCTATGGCTACACCTTC

clone size: NA
D gene: NA
J gene: TRBJ1-1
V gene: TRBV30
CDR3 protein: CAWKSGWDTEAFF
CDR3 DNA: TGTGCCTGGAAATCAGGGTGGGACACTGAAGCTTTCTTT

clone size: NA
D gene: TRBD1
J gene: TRBJ2-5
V gene: TRBV14
CDR3 protein: CASSQIQGAKETQYF
CDR3 DNA: TGTGCCAGCAGCCAAATACAGGGGGCGAAGGAGACCCAGTACTTC

clone size: few
D gene: NA
J gene: TRBJ2-7
V gene: TRBV28
CDR3 protein: CASTPLAGAYEQYF
CDR3 DNA: TGTGCCAGCACTCCGCTCGCCGGGGCCTACGAGCAGTACTTC

clone size: NA
D gene: TRBD2
J gene: TRBJ2-5
V gene: TRBV2
CDR3 protein: CASTWGSGGSETQYF
CDR3 DNA: TGTGCCAGCACCTGGGGTAGCGGGGGATCTGAGACCCAGTACTTC

clone size: NA
D gene: NA
J gene: TRBJ2-3
V gene: TRBV7-9
CDR3 protein: CASSLRDTQYF
CDR3 DNA: TGTGCCAGCAGCCTCCGAGATACGCAGTATTTT

clone size: NA
D gene: TRBD2
J gene: TRBJ2-1
V gene: TRBV6-6
CDR3 protein: CASSLPLAGGPNEQFF
CDR3 DNA: TGTGCCAGCAGCTTACCACTAGCGGGAGGGCCAAATGAGCAGTTCTTC

clone size: NA
D gene: NA
J gene: TRBJ1-5
V gene: TRBV6-1
CDR3 protein: CASSEKGVGNQPQHF
CDR3 DNA: TGTGCCAGCAGTGAAAAGGGGGTTGGCAATCAGCCCCAGCATTTT

clone size: NA
D gene: NA
J gene: TRBJ2-1
V gene: TRBV6-1
CDR3 protein: CASSEKKREGYEQFF
CDR3 DNA: TGTGCCAGCAGTGAAAAAAAACGAGAGGGATATGAGCAGTTCTTC

clone size: NA
D gene: TRBD1
J gene: TRBJ1-4
V gene: TRBV3-1/TRBV3-2
CDR3 protein: CASSTAGQGNEKLFF
CDR3 DNA: TGTGCCAGCAGTACTGCGGGACAGGGTAATGAAAAACTGTTTTTT

clone size: NA
D gene: TRBD2
J gene: TRBJ2-5
V gene: TRBV28
CDR3 protein: CASSPNSGGAYF
CDR3 DNA: TGTGCCAGCAGTCCAAATAGCGGGGGAGCGTACTTC

clone size: NA
D gene: TRBD1
J gene: TRBJ1-1
V gene: TRBV6-6
CDR3 protein: CASSSTGTGKNTEAFF
CDR3 DNA: TGTGCCAGCAGTTCCACCGGGACAGGGAAAAACACTGAAGCTTTCTTT

clone size: NA
D gene: TRBD1
J gene: TRBJ2-4
V gene: TRBV5-1
CDR3 protein: CASRGTGENIQYF
CDR3 DNA: TGCGCCAGCAGAGGGACAGGGGAAAACATTCAGTACTTC

clone size: NA
D gene: TRBD2
J gene: TRBJ2-3
V gene: TRBV6-2/TRBV6-3
CDR3 protein: CASSYGRKTSGSTDTQYF
CDR3 DNA: TGTGCCAGCAGTTACGGACGGAAGACTAGCGGTAGCACAGATACGCAGTATTTT

clone size: NA
D gene: NA
J gene: TRBJ1-2
V gene: TRBV21-1
CDR3 protein: CASSRQGEPGYGYTF
CDR3 DNA: TGTGCCAGCAGCAGACAGGGGGAGCCCGGGTATGGCTACACCTTC

clone size: NA
D gene: NA
J gene: TRBJ1-1
V gene: TRBV14
CDR3 protein: CASSLAATGMNTEAFF
CDR3 DNA: TGTGCCAGCAGCCTCGCCGCTACAGGGATGAACACTGAAGCTTTCTTT

clone size: NA
D gene: NA
J gene: TRBJ1-4
V gene: TRBV16
CDR3 protein: CASSQSRGHSEKLFF
CDR3 DNA: TGTGCCAGCAGCCAATCGCGGGGGCATAGTGAAAAACTGTTTTTT

clone size: once
D gene: TRBD2
J gene: TRBJ2-7
V gene: TRBV20-1
CDR3 protein: CSASTAGGSYEQYF
CDR3 DNA: TGCAGTGCTAGTACTGCGGGGGGCTCCTACGAGCAGTACTTC

clone size: NA
D gene: TRBD1
J gene: TRBJ1-2
V gene: TRBV30
CDR3 protein: CACPPGAGGNYGYTF
CDR3 DNA: TGTGCCTGCCCGCCTGGGGCAGGGGGCAACTATGGCTACACCTTC

clone size: NA
D gene: NA
J gene: TRBJ2-1
V gene: TRBV18
CDR3 protein: CASSPVEGLGGEQFF
CDR3 DNA: TGTGCCAGCTCACCGGTCGAGGGTCTCGGCGGTGAGCAGTTCTTC

clone size: NA
D gene: TRBD1
J gene: TRBJ1-1
V gene: TRBV11-1
CDR3 protein: CASSLDTGGGTEAFF
CDR3 DNA: TGTGCCAGCAGCTTAGATACAGGGGGCGGCACTGAAGCTTTCTTT

clone size: NA
D gene: TRBD1
J gene: TRBJ1-5
V gene: TRBV6-2/TRBV6-3
CDR3 protein: CASSYSAGTASSNQPQHF
CDR3 DNA: TGTGCCAGCAGTTATTCGGCAGGGACAGCGTCGAGCAATCAGCCCCAGCATTTT

clone size: NA
D gene: TRBD1
J gene: TRBJ2-2
V gene: TRBV7-9
CDR3 protein: CASSSRDRVSVAELFF
CDR3 DNA: TGTGCCAGCAGCTCCAGGGACAGGGTCAGTGTGGCGGAGCTGTTTTTT

clone size: NA
D gene: NA
J gene: TRBJ2-7
V gene: TRBV3-1/TRBV3-2
CDR3 protein: CASSRATYEQYF
CDR3 DNA: TGTGCCAGCAGCCGCGCGACCTACGAGCAGTACTTC

clone size: NA
D gene: NA
J gene: TRBJ1-5
V gene: TRBV7-2
CDR3 protein: CASSPSPGVQPQHF
CDR3 DNA: TGTGCCAGCAGCCCTAGCCCGGGGGTTCAGCCCCAGCATTTT

clone size: NA
D gene: TRBD1
J gene: TRBJ2-7
V gene: TRBV2
CDR3 protein: CASRGTEYSEQYF
CDR3 DNA: TGTGCCAGCAGGGGGACAGAATATTCCGAGCAGTACTTC

clone size: NA
D gene: TRBD2
J gene: TRBJ2-7
V gene: TRBV28
CDR3 protein: CASSWKGLDSYEQYF
CDR3 DNA: TGTGCCAGCAGTTGGAAAGGACTAGACTCCTACGAGCAGTACTTC

clone size: once
D gene: TRBD1
J gene: TRBJ2-1
V gene: TRBV7-3
CDR3 protein: CASSIDRGLNNEQFF
CDR3 DNA: TGTGCCAGCAGCATCGACAGGGGGCTAAATAATGAGCAGTTCTTC

clone size: NA
D gene: NA
J gene: TRBJ2-3
V gene: TRBV5-1
CDR3 protein: CASSTGTDTQYF
CDR3 DNA: TGCGCCAGCAGCACCGGGACAGATACGCAGTATTTT

clone size: NA
D gene: TRBD2
J gene: TRBJ2-3
V gene: TRBV5-1
CDR3 protein: CASSFSGGATDTQYF
CDR3 DNA: TGCGCCAGCAGCTTTAGCGGGGGCGCCACAGATACGCAGTATTTT

clone size: NA
D gene: NA
J gene: TRBJ1-1
V gene: TRBV3-1/TRBV3-2
CDR3 protein: CASSQGGQGTLNTEAFF
CDR3 DNA: TGTGCCAGCAGCCAAGGTGGGCAGGGGACCTTGAACACTGAAGCTTTCTTT

clone size: NA
D gene: TRBD1
J gene: TRBJ2-3
V gene: TRBV7-9
CDR3 protein: CASSQNRGMRDTDTQYF
CDR3 DNA: TGTGCCAGCAGCCAGAACAGGGGTATGAGAGACACAGATACGCAGTATTTT

clone size: once
D gene: NA
J gene: TRBJ1-1
V gene: TRBV9
CDR3 protein: CASSVDKYTEAFF
CDR3 DNA: TGTGCCAGCAGCGTAGACAAATACACTGAAGCTTTCTTT

clone size: few
D gene: TRBD1
J gene: TRBJ1-1
V gene: TRBV19
CDR3 protein: CASKGTGEGTEAFF
CDR3 DNA: TGTGCCAGTAAGGGGACAGGGGAAGGAACTGAAGCTTTCTTT

clone size: NA
D gene: NA
J gene: TRBJ2-6
V gene: TRBV25-1
CDR3 protein: CASSLSGTGANVLTF
CDR3 DNA: TGTGCCAGCAGCCTATCAGGAACTGGGGCCAACGTCCTGACTTTC

clone size: NA
D gene: TRBD1
J gene: TRBJ1-2
V gene: TRBV2
CDR3 protein: CASSALEGQRGYTF
CDR3 DNA: TGTGCCAGCAGCGCGTTAGAGGGACAGCGAGGCTACACCTTC

clone size: NA
D gene: NA
J gene: TRBJ2-1
V gene: TRBV29-1
CDR3 protein: CSVGATSRAYNEQFF
CDR3 DNA: TGCAGCGTTGGAGCGACTAGTAGGGCCTACAATGAGCAGTTCTTC

clone size: NA
D gene: TRBD1
J gene: TRBJ1-1
V gene: TRBV7-9
CDR3 protein: CASSPRQGPNTEAFF
CDR3 DNA: TGTGCCAGCAGCCCCAGACAGGGGCCGAACACTGAAGCTTTCTTT

clone size: NA
D gene: NA
J gene: TRBJ2-7
V gene: TRBV7-2
CDR3 protein: CASSHRGRLAGKTYEQYF
CDR3 DNA: TGTGCCAGCAGCCACAGGGGGCGGCTAGCGGGAAAAACCTACGAGCAGTACTTC

clone size: NA
D gene: NA
J gene: TRBJ1-2
V gene: TRBV27
CDR3 protein: CASSLNTGQGGYTF
CDR3 DNA: TGTGCCAGCAGTTTAAATACAGGGCAGGGTGGCTACACCTTC

clone size: NA
D gene: NA
J gene: TRBJ1-1
V gene: TRBV12-3/TRBV12-4
CDR3 protein: CASRPIGVKAFF
CDR3 DNA: TGTGCCAGCAGGCCCATAGGGGTAAAAGCTTTCTTT

clone size: NA
D gene: TRBD2
J gene: TRBJ2-5
V gene: TRBV6-2/TRBV6-3
CDR3 protein: CASSLLAENQETQYF
CDR3 DNA: TGTGCCAGCAGTCTGCTAGCGGAGAACCAAGAGACCCAGTACTTC

clone size: NA
D gene: NA
J gene: TRBJ2-1
V gene: TRBV11-2
CDR3 protein: CASNPRGAATYNEQFF
CDR3 DNA: TGTGCCAGCAATCCCCGGGGAGCCGCGACCTACAATGAGCAGTTCTTC

clone size: NA
D gene: NA
J gene: TRBJ2-3
V gene: TRBV7-9
CDR3 protein: CASSLAGGMTDTQYF
CDR3 DNA: TGTGCCAGCAGCTTAGCGGGAGGTATGACAGATACGCAGTATTTT

clone size: few
D gene: TRBD1
J gene: TRBJ2-1
V gene: TRBV19
CDR3 protein: CASSSDRSSYNEQFF
CDR3 DNA: TGTGCCAGTAGCTCGGACAGGAGCTCCTACAATGAGCAGTTCTTC

clone size: NA
D gene: NA
J gene: TRBJ2-5
V gene: TRBV4-3
CDR3 protein: CASSHPGDPETQYF
CDR3 DNA: TGCGCCAGCAGCCACCCAGGGGACCCGGAGACCCAGTACTTC

clone size: NA
D gene: NA
J gene: TRBJ2-4
V gene: TRBV7-8
CDR3 protein: CASSLGSENIQYF
CDR3 DNA: TGTGCCAGCAGCTTAGGGTCGGAAAACATTCAGTACTTC

clone size: NA
D gene: NA
J gene: TRBJ2-3
V gene: TRBV10-3
CDR3 protein: CAISDVRDTQYF
CDR3 DNA: TGTGCCATCAGCGATGTCCGGGATACGCAGTATTTT

clone size: few
D gene: TRBD1
J gene: TRBJ1-4
V gene: TRBV7-9
CDR3 protein: CASSQTLGGAEGTNEKLFF
CDR3 DNA: TGTGCCAGCAGCCAGACTTTAGGGGGCGCGGAAGGGACTAATGAAAAACTGTTTTTT

clone size: few
D gene: NA
J gene: TRBJ1-1
V gene: TRBV12-3/TRBV12-4
CDR3 protein: CASSSREGPEAFF
CDR3 DNA: TGTGCCAGCAGTTCCCGGGAAGGCCCTGAAGCTTTCTTT

clone size: once
D gene: TRBD2
J gene: TRBJ2-5
V gene: TRBV28
CDR3 protein: CASNTGTSHWETQYF
CDR3 DNA: TGTGCCAGCAACACCGGGACTAGCCATTGGGAGACCCAGTACTTC

clone size: NA
D gene: TRBD1
J gene: TRBJ1-5
V gene: TRBV28
CDR3 protein: CASQTGTASNQPQHF
CDR3 DNA: TGTGCCAGCCAAACCGGGACAGCAAGCAATCAGCCCCAGCATTTT

clone size: NA
D gene: NA
J gene: TRBJ1-5
V gene: TRBV19
CDR3 protein: CASRITLQGGEQPQHF
CDR3 DNA: TGTGCCAGTAGGATCACTCTACAGGGAGGGGAGCAGCCCCAGCATTTT

clone size: NA
D gene: NA
J gene: TRBJ1-2
V gene: TRBV14
CDR3 protein: CASSQQGPRFSGYTF
CDR3 DNA: TGTGCCAGCAGCCAACAGGGCCCGCGCTTCAGTGGCTACACCTTC